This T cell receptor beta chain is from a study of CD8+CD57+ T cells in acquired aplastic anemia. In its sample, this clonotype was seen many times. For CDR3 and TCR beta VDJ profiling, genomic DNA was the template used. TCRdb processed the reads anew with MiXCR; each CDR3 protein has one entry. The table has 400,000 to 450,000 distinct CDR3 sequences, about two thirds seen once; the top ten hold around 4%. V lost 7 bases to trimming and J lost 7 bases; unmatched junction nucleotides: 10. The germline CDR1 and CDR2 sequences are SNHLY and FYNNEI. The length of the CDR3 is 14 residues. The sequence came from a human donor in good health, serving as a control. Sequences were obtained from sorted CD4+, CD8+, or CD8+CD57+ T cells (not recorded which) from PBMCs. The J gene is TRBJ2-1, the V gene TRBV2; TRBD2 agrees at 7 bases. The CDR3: CASKRAGVYNEQFF. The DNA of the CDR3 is TGTGCCAGCAAGAGGGCGGGGGTGTATAATGAGCAGTTCTTC.